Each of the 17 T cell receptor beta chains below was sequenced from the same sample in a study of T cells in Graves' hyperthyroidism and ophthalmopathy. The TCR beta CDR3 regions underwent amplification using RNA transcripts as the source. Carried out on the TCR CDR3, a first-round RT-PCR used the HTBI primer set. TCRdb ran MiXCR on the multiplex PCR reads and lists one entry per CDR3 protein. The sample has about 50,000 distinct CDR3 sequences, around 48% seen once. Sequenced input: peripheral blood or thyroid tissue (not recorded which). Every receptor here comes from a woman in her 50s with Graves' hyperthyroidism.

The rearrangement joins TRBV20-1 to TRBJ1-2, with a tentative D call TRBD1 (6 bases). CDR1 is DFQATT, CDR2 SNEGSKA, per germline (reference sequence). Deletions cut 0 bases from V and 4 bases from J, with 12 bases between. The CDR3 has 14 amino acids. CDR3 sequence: CSAREGGQAYGYTF. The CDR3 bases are TGCAGTGCTAGAGAGGGGGGGCAGGCCTATGGCTACACCTTC.

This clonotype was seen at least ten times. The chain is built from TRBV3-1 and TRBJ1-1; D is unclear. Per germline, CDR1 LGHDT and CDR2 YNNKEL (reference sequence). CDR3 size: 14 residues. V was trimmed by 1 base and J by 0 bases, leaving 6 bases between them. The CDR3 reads CASSQAVLNTEAFF. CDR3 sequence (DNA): TGTGCCAGCAGCCAAGCGGTATTGAACACTGAAGCTTTCTTT. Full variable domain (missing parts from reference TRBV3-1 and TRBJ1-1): DTAVSQTPKYLVTQMGNDKSIKCEQNLGHDTMYWYKQDSKKFLKIMFSYNNKELIINETVPNRFSPKSPDKAHLNLHINSLELGDSAVYFCASSQAVLNTEAFFGQGTRLTVV.

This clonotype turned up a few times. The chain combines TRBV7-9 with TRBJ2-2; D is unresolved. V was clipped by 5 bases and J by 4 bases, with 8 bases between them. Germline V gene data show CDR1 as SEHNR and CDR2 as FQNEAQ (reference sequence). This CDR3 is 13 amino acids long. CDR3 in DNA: TGTGCCAGCAGCGCCAGAGGCACCGGGGAGCTGTTTTTT. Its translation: CASSARGTGELFF.

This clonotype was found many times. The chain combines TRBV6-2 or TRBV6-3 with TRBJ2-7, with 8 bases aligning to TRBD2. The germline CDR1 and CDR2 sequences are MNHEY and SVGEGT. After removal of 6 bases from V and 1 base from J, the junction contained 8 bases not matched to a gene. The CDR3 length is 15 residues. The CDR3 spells CASSLLAAPSYEQYF. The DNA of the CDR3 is TGTGCCAGCAGCCTACTAGCGGCGCCTTCCTACGAGCAGTACTTC.

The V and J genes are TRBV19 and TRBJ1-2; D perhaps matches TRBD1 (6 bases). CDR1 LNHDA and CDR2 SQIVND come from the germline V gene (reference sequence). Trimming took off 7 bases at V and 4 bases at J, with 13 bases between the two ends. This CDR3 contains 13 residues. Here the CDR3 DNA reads TGTGCCAGTACCGGACAGACCGCCTATGGCTACACCTTC. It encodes CASTGQTAYGYTF.

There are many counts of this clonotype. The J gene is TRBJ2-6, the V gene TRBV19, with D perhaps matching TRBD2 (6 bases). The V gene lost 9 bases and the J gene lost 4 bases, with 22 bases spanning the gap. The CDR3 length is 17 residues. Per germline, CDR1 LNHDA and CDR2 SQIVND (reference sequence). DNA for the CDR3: TGTGCCAGCAATCTAAATCTCGGGGGTCCAGGGGCCAACGTCCTGACTTTC. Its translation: CASNLNLGGPGANVLTF.

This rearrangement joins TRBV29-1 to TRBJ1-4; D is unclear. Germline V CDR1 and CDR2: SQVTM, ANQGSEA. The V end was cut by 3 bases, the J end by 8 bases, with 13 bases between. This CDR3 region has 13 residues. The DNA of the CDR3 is TGCAGCGTTGAGGGCCTAAGCGGCGAAAAACTGTTTTTT. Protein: CSVEGLSGEKLFF. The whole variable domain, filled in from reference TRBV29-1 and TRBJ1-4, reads SAVISQKPSRDICQRGTSLTIQCQVDSQVTMMFWYRQQPGQSLTLIATANQGSEATYESGFVIDKFPISRPNLTFSTLTVSNMSPEDSSIYLCSVEGLSGEKLFFGSGTQLSVL.

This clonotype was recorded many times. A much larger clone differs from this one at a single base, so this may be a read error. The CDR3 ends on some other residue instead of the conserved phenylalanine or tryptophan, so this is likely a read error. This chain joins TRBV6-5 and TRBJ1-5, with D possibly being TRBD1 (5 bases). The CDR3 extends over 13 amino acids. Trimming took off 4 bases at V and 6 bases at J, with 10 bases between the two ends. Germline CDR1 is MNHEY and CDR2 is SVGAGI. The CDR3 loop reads CASSSHGAQPQHS. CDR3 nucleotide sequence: TGTGCCAGCAGTTCCCACGGGGCTCAGCCCCAGCATTCT.

The CDR3 DNA reads TGCAGCCAAGTGGACAGGGGAAACTATGGCTACACCTTC. Its translation: CSQVDRGNYGYTF. This chain connects TRBV29-1 to TRBJ1-2; TRBD1 matches at 9 bases. This CDR3 spans 13 amino acids. Germline lookup yields CDR1 SQVTM and CDR2 ANQGSEA. With V trimmed by 8 bases and J by 2 bases, 6 bases remained unmatched. Full variable domain (missing parts from reference TRBV29-1 and TRBJ1-2): SAVISQKPSRDICQRGTSLTIQCQVDSQVTMMFWYRQQPGQSLTLIATANQGSEATYESGFVIDKFPISRPNLTFSTLTVSNMSPEDSSIYLCSQVDRGNYGYTFGSGTRLTVV.

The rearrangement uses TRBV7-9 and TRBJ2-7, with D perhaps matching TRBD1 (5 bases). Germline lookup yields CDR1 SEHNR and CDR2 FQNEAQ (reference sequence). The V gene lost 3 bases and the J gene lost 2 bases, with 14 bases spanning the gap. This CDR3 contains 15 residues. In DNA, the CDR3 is TGTGCCAGCAGCTTCCAGGGTTCGGACCCCTACGAGCAGTACTTC. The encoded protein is CASSFQGSDPYEQYF.

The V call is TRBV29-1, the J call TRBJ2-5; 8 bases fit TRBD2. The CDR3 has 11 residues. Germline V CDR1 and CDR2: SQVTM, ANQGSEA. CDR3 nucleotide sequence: TGCAGGGTAGCGGGACGGGAGACCCAGTACTTC. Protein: CRVAGRETQYF. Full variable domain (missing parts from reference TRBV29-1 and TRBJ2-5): SAVISQKPSRDICQRGTSLTIQCQVDSQVTMMFWYRQQPGQSLTLIATANQGSEATYESGFVIDKFPISRPNLTFSTLTVSNMSPEDSSIYLCRVAGRETQYFGPGTRLLVL.

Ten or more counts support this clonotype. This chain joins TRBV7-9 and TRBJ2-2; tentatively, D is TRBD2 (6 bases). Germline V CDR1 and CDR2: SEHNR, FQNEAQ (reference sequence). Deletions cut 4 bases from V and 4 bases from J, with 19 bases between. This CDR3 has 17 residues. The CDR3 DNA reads TGTGCCAGCAGCTCCTTTGCGGGAACGCGGGGCACCGGGGAGCTGTTTTTT. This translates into CASSSFAGTRGTGELFF.

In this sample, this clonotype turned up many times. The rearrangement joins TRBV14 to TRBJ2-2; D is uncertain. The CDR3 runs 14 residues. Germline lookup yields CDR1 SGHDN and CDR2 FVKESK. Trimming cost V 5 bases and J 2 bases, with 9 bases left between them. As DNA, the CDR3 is TGTGCCAGCAGCAAGGGAAGAAACACCGGGGAGCTGTTTTTT. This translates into CASSKGRNTGELFF.

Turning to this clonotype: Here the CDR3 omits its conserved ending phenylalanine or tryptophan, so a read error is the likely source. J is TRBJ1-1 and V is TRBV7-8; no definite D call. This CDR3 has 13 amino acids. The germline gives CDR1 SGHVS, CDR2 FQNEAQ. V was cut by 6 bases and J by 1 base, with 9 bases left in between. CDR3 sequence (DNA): TGTGCCAGCAGTTACCATGGGAACACTGAAGCTTTCCTT. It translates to CASSYHGNTEAFL.

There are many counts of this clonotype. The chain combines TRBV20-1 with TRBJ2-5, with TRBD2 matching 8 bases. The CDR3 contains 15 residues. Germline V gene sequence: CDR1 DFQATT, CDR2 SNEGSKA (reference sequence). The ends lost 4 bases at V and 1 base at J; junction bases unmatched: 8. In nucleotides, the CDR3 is TGCAGTGCTATCCGATTAGCGGGGTCCCAAGAGACCCAGTACTTC. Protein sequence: CSAIRLAGSQETQYF.

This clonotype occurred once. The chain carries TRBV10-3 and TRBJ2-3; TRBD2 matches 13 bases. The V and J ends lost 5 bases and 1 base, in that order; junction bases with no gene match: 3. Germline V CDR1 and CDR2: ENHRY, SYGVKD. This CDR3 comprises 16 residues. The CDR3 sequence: CAISTSGRAGTDTQYF. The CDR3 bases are TGTGCCATCAGTACTAGCGGGAGGGCAGGCACAGATACGCAGTATTTT.

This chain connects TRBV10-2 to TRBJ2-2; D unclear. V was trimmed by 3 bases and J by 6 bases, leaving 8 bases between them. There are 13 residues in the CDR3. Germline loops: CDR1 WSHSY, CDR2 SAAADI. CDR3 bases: TGCGCCAGCAGTGAAGTCTGGGCCGGGGAGCTGTTTTTT. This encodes CASSEVWAGELFF.